These 32 T cell receptor beta chains were all obtained from the same sample, sequenced in a study of cytomegalovirus exposure and HLA in healthy donors. Primers: 60 Vbeta forward and 13 Jbeta reverse. The data were produced by immunoSEQ multiplex PCR, yet TCRdb's version contains in-frame clones alone and is incomplete. The data contain 110,000 to 150,000 clones, around 79% of them singletons. Sample: PBMCs. All receptors come from a male donor in good health and CMV-seronegative.

V is TRBV6-1 and J is TRBJ1-4; D is perhaps TRBD1 (5 bases). Germline assignment: CDR1 MNHNS and CDR2 SASEGT. V lost 0 bases, J lost 4 bases, and 12 bases lay in between. This CDR3 spans 16 amino acids. CDR3 in amino acids: CASSEALGEGNEKLFF. The CDR3 DNA is TGTGCCAGCAGTGAAGCGCTGGGGGAGGGTAATGAAAAACTGTTTTTT.

This chain links TRBV6-1 with TRBJ2-6; D remains unclear. Trimming removed 0 bases at V and 4 bases at J, with 4 bases between. Per germline, CDR1 MNHNS and CDR2 SASEGT. The CDR3 is 14 residues long. The CDR3 DNA reads as TGTGCCAGCAGTGAAGCCTCCGGGGCCAACGTCCTGACTTTC. Translation: CASSEASGANVLTF.

The J gene is TRBJ2-3, the V gene TRBV11-2; 15 bases fit TRBD2. Unmatched junction bases numbered 9, after V lost 0 bases and J lost 8 bases. The CDR3 consists of 18 residues. Germline loops: CDR1 SGHAT, CDR2 FQNNGV. The CDR3 DNA is TGTGCCAGCAGCTTAGAGTTGGGACTAGCGGGAGGTCAGGGTACGCAGTATTTT. Amino acids: CASSLELGLAGGQGTQYF.

This clone was seen a single time. The junction departs from the called germline gene at one end, perhaps through a read error. V usage is TRBV7-9 and J usage is TRBJ1-2; no definite D call. The germline CDR1 and CDR2 sequences are SEHNR and FQNEAQ (reference sequence). The CDR3 has 11 residues. The CDR3 bases are TGTGCCAGCAGCTTGGAGCTTTCTGTCGCCTTC. Translated, it gives CASSLELSVAF.

The chain combines TRBV5-1 with TRBJ1-3; no clear D gene. CDR1 SGHRS and CDR2 YFSETQ come from the germline V gene. This CDR3 has 17 residues. V gave up 4 bases and J gave up 0 bases, with 17 bases separating them. The CDR3 sequence: CASSPESTVSSGNTIYF. CDR3 bases: TGCGCCAGCAGCCCTGAGTCCACGGTTAGCTCTGGAAACACCATATATTTT.

About this clone itself: A read error may account for a junction end that differs from germline. The J gene is TRBJ2-2, the V gene TRBV7-7, with TRBD1 as a possible D gene (6 bases). The CDR3 has 15 amino acids. Per germline, CDR1 SSHAT and CDR2 FNYEAQ (reference sequence). CDR3 nucleotides: TGTGCTAGCAGCCCCTCAGGGGTGAACACCGGGGAGCTGTTTTTT. Encoded protein: CASSPSGVNTGELFF.

The rearrangement links TRBV11-3 to TRBJ2-1; 14 nucleotides match TRBD2. With 3 bases clipped from V and 4 bases from J, the junction kept 5 bases outside the gene matches. Looked up from germline, CDR1 is SGHNT and CDR2 is YENEEA. CDR3 size: 17 residues. The CDR3 loop is CASSLGTSGGPYNEQFF. The DNA for the CDR3 is TGTGCCAGCAGCTTGGGGACTAGCGGGGGCCCTTACAATGAGCAGTTCTTC.

The V call is TRBV10-3, the J call TRBJ1-2, with D maybe TRBD1 (5 bases). Germline CDR1 ENHRY, CDR2 SYGVKD. The CDR3 extends over 16 amino acids. The V end lost 0 bases, the J end lost 3 bases, and 14 bases lay between the germline ends. CDR3 in amino acids: CAISESGQGGDYGYTF. The CDR3 DNA reads TGTGCCATCAGTGAGTCAGGCCAGGGTGGTGACTATGGCTACACCTTC.

The CDR3 nucleotides read TGTGCCAGCAACCAGGTTAAAGAGACCCAGTACTTC. It encodes CASNQVKETQYF. The rearrangement links TRBV6-1 to TRBJ2-5; D is unresolved. Germline assignment: CDR1 MNHNS and CDR2 SASEGT. Trimming removed 7 bases at V and 3 bases at J, with 9 bases between. This CDR3 is 12 amino acids long.

The gene calls are TRBV5-1 and TRBJ2-3, with D possibly being TRBD1 (5 bases). Germline V gene sequence: CDR1 SGHRS, CDR2 YFSETQ. V gave up 1 base and J gave up 0 bases, with 18 bases separating them. The length of the CDR3 is 18 residues. This CDR3 is CASSLSTDPGRSTDTQYF. CDR3 in DNA: TGCGCCAGCAGCTTGAGCACGGATCCAGGGCGAAGCACAGATACGCAGTATTTT.

On this clone itself: The junction and the germline gene differ at one end; a read error may be behind it. This sequence joins TRBV7-3 and TRBJ1-2; D is perhaps TRBD1 (5 bases). The CDR3 loop spans 17 amino acids. CDR1 and CDR2 from the germline V gene are SGHTA and FQGTGA. Here the CDR3 reads CASSLLGGAAPNCGYTF. CDR3 nucleotide sequence: TGTGCCAGCAGCTTGTTGGGCGGGGCCGCTCCGAACTGTGGCTACACCTTC.

The chain couples TRBV6-1 to TRBJ1-6; D ambiguous. Looked up from germline, CDR1 is MNHNS and CDR2 is SASEGT. This CDR3 region has 14 residues. Trimming took 9 bases from V and 2 from J, leaving 11 bases between them. The CDR3 here is CASGSRTYNSPLHF. The CDR3 nucleotides read TGTGCCAGTGGGAGCAGGACCTATAATTCACCCCTCCACTTT.

V and J are TRBV2 and TRBJ1-1; D not resolved. The germline CDR1 and CDR2 sequences are SNHLY and FYNNEI. V gave up 6 bases and J gave up 0 bases, with 11 bases separating them. CDR3 size: 14 residues. The CDR3: CASRRFLVNTEAFF. CDR3 bases: TGTGCCAGCAGACGCTTTTTAGTGAACACTGAAGCTTTCTTT.

V usage is TRBV7-8 and J usage is TRBJ1-1; unclear D gene. Germline V CDR1 and CDR2: SGHVS, FQNEAQ. The CDR3 runs 15 residues. Trimming pared 4 bases from V and 6 bases from J, leaving 18 bases between. The CDR3 DNA reads TGTGCCAGCAGCTCCGGGTTCCAAAACGGCGCTGAAGCTTTCTTT. Translation: CASSSGFQNGAEAFF.

The chain carries TRBV7-9 and TRBJ1-1; tentatively, D is TRBD1 (6 bases). This CDR3 is 12 amino acids long. V lost 5 bases to trimming and J lost 9 bases, with 13 bases between them. Germline-derived CDR1 and CDR2 are SEHNR and FQNEAQ (reference sequence). The CDR3 nucleotides read TGTGCCAGCAGCGCGGACAGCTCTAAAGCTTTCTTT. Translating gives CASSADSSKAFF.

The V gene is TRBV11-2, the J gene TRBJ2-1; the match to TRBD2 covers 7 bases. The CDR3 runs to 15 residues. V was pared by 1 base and J by 7 bases, with 7 bases of the junction left unmatched. Germline V gene data show CDR1 as SGHAT and CDR2 as FQNNGV. In DNA, the CDR3 is TGTGCCAGCAGCTTAGTGGTGGGAGGGATGAATGAGCAGTTCTTC. It translates to CASSLVVGGMNEQFF. Full variable domain (remainder filled in from reference TRBV11-2 and TRBJ2-1): EAGVAQSPRYKIIEKRQSVAFWCNPISGHATLYWYQQILGQGPKLLIQFQNNGVVDDSQLPKDRFSAERLKGVDSTLKIQPAKLEDSAVYLCASSLVVGGMNEQFFGPGTRLTVL.

The genes are TRBV29-1 and TRBJ1-4; 8 bases fit TRBD1. V was clipped by 2 bases and J by 10 bases; unmatched bases: 12. This CDR3 is built from 15 residues. CDR1 and CDR2 from the germline V gene are SQVTM and ANQGSEA. Written as DNA, the CDR3 is TGCAGCGTTGAATGGAGGGCAGGGGGCTTGGGAAAACTGTTTTTT. Its protein product is CSVEWRAGGLGKLFF.

CDR3 sequence: CASSHDRADRVSSGNTIYF. The CDR3, as DNA: TGTGCCAGCAGCCACGACAGGGCGGACAGGGTGAGCTCTGGAAACACCATATATTTT. The rearrangement joins TRBV14 to TRBJ1-3; 8 nucleotides agree with TRBD1. The CDR3 loop spans 19 amino acids. Trimming took 3 bases from V and 0 from J; bases not matched to a gene: 13. Germline V gene data show CDR1 as SGHDN and CDR2 as FVKESK.

This rearrangement joins TRBV5-4 to TRBJ2-1; 10 positions match TRBD1. V lost 3 bases, J lost 3 bases, and 3 bases stayed unmatched. The germline gives CDR1 SGHNT, CDR2 YYREEE (reference sequence). The CDR3 has 15 amino acids. CDR3: CASSSDRGIYNEQFF. Written as DNA, the CDR3 is TGTGCCAGCAGCTCGGACAGGGGGATCTACAATGAGCAGTTCTTC.

V is TRBV6-5 and J is TRBJ2-5; 7 nucleotides align to TRBD1. Germline V gene lookup returns CDR1 MNHEY and CDR2 SVGAGI. CDR3 size: 16 residues. With V trimmed by 2 bases and J by 0 bases, 6 bases remained unmatched. CDR3 in amino acids: CASSYPRGTYQETQYF. DNA for the CDR3: TGTGCCAGCAGTTACCCCAGGGGGACCTACCAAGAGACCCAGTACTTC.

The gene calls are TRBV6-6 and TRBJ1-5; 8 positions match TRBD1. The J segment lost 5 bases and the V segment lost 6 bases, leaving 6 bases of the junction unmatched. Germline V gene lookup returns CDR1 MNHNY and CDR2 SVGAGI (reference sequence). The CDR3 sequence is 14 residues long. The CDR3 loop is CASSPQGAHQPQHF. The CDR3 DNA reads TGTGCCAGCAGCCCTCAGGGGGCCCATCAGCCCCAGCATTTT.

The chain recombines TRBV6-1 with TRBJ1-2; 7 bases map to TRBD1. Per germline, CDR1 MNHNS and CDR2 SASEGT. The CDR3 runs 13 residues. V trimming: 3 bases; J trimming: 9 bases; junction bases outside the gene matches: 7. CDR3 sequence (DNA): TGTGCCAGCAGTGAGACACAGGGGAGTAGCTACACCTTC. Translating gives CASSETQGSSYTF.

This clone was seen only a few times. The chain is built from TRBV13 and TRBJ2-1; 10 nucleotides line up with TRBD1. The ends lost 5 bases at V and 6 bases at J; junction bases unmatched: 13. This CDR3 is 17 amino acids long. Germline CDR1 and CDR2: PRHDT and FYEKMQ (reference sequence). The CDR3 reads CASSLRTGGSSSNEQFF. CDR3 bases: TGTGCCAGCAGCCTTCGGACAGGGGGAAGCTCGTCCAATGAGCAGTTCTTC.

The chain joins TRBV10-2 to TRBJ1-6, with 7 nucleotides matching TRBD1. The CDR3 consists of 15 residues. CDR1 is WSHSY and CDR2 is SAAADI in the germline V gene. Losses at the gene ends were 6 bases for V and 8 bases for J; bases not matched to a gene: 10. The CDR3 nucleotides read TGCGCCAGCAGGGCTACAGGGGCCCTCGATTCACCCCTCCACTTT. Translating gives CASRATGALDSPLHF.

V is TRBV29-1 and J is TRBJ2-1, with 7 bases that match TRBD1. Trimming removed 4 bases from V and 5 bases from J; junction bases left unmatched: 11. This CDR3 is 15 amino acids long. Germline V gene data show CDR1 as SQVTM and CDR2 as ANQGSEA. The chain's CDR3 is CSVGGDRAPNNEQFF. The CDR3 DNA reads TGCAGCGTTGGAGGCGACAGGGCCCCTAACAATGAGCAGTTCTTC.

The rearrangement uses TRBV29-1 and TRBJ2-7, with D possibly matching TRBD1 (8 bases). Germline CDR1 is SQVTM and CDR2 is ANQGSEA. The CDR3 contains 14 residues. V was clipped by 5 bases and J by 5 bases, with 19 bases between them. Here the CDR3 DNA reads TGCAGCGTTCTGGAACAGGGGGGGGGCCACGAGCAGTACTTC. This encodes CSVLEQGGGHEQYF.

The chain couples TRBV10-3 to TRBJ2-1; D is ambiguous. Germline V CDR1 and CDR2: ENHRY, SYGVKD. The germline V and J ends were trimmed by 2 bases and 9 bases, with 8 bases remaining between them. The CDR3 has 12 amino acids. This chain's CDR3 is CAISENSIEQFF. The CDR3 DNA reads as TGTGCCATCAGTGAGAACTCAATTGAGCAGTTCTTC.

The rearrangement joins TRBV19 to TRBJ2-3; possibly TRBD2 for D (7 bases). CDR1 LNHDA and CDR2 SQIVND come from the germline V gene (reference sequence). Trimming pared 0 bases from V and 5 bases from J, leaving 15 bases between. This CDR3 contains 16 residues. The CDR3 spells CASSIDGGRMGDTQYF. Here the CDR3 DNA reads TGTGCCAGTAGTATAGACGGGGGGCGAATGGGAGATACGCAGTATTTT. Supplemented by reference TRBV19 and TRBJ2-3, the full variable domain reads DGGITQSPKYLFRKEGQNVTLSCEQNLNHDAMYWYRQDPGQGLRLIYYSQIVNDFQKGDIAEGYSVSREKKESFPLTVTSAQKNPTAFYLCASSIDGGRMGDTQYFGPGTRLTVL.

This clone was seen only a few times. V is TRBV4-3 and J is TRBJ2-7, with a tentative D call TRBD1 (5 bases). Germline assignment: CDR1 LGHNA and CDR2 YSLEER. Trimming took 1 base from V and 6 from J, leaving 10 bases between them. The CDR3 runs 13 residues. CDR3 bases: TGCGCCAGCAGCCAAGTGACAGCCTCCGAGCAGTACTTC. This encodes CASSQVTASEQYF.

The V and J genes are TRBV28 and TRBJ2-1; 16 bases align to TRBD2. The CDR3 covers 17 residues. J was trimmed by 6 bases and V by 11 bases; bases with no gene match: 13. Per germline, CDR1 MDHEN and CDR2 SYDVKM. The CDR3 DNA is TGTGCCCTCTCGGGACTAGCGGGAGGGCCCTCTTCCAATGAGCAGTTCTTC. Encoded protein: CALSGLAGGPSSNEQFF.

The rearrangement joins TRBV5-1 to TRBJ2-1, with 8 bases that match TRBD1. V dropped 5 bases and J dropped 15; count of bases not matched to a gene: 13. This CDR3 is built from 13 residues. From germline, CDR1 is SGHRS and CDR2 YFSETQ. The CDR3 reads CASRPPGTGWGFF. The CDR3, as DNA: TGCGCCAGCAGACCCCCCGGGACAGGATGGGGGTTCTTC.

Concerning this clone itself: One end of the junction fails to match germline, which may point to a read error. The chain combines TRBV7-7 with TRBJ2-5; no firm D call. The CDR3 spans 13 residues. Germline lookup yields CDR1 SSHAT and CDR2 FNYEAQ (reference sequence). CDR3: CASSLRHQETQYF. The CDR3 DNA is TGTGCTAGCAGCTTAAGACATCAAGAGACCCAGTACTTC. The full variable domain, rest sourced from reference TRBV7-7 and TRBJ2-5, is GAGVSQSPRYKVTKRGQDVTLRCDPISSHATLYWYQQALGQGPEFLTYFNYEAQPDKSGLPSDRFSAERPEGSISTLTIQRTEQRDSAMYRCASSLRHQETQYFGPGTRLLVL.